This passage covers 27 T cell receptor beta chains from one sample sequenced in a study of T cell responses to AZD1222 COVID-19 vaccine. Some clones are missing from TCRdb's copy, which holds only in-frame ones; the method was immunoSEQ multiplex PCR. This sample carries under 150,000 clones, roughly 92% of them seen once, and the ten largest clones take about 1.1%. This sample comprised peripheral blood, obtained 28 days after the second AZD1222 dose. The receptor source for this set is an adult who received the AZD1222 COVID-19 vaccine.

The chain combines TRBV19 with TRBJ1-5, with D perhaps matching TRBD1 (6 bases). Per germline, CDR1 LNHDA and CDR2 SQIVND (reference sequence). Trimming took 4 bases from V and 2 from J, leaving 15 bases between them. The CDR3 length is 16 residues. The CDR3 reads CASSRNPGQRNQPQHF. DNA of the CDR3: TGTGCCAGTAGTAGAAATCCCGGACAGCGCAATCAGCCCCAGCATTTT.

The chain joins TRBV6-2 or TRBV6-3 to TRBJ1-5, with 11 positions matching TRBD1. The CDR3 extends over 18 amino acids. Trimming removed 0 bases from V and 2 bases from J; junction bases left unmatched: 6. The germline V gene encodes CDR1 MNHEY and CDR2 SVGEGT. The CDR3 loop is CASSYSGQGAAGNQPQHF. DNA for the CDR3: TGTGCCAGCAGTTACTCCGGACAGGGGGCAGCGGGCAATCAGCCCCAGCATTTT.

For the CDR3, the DNA is TGTGCCAGCAGCTTCCCAGGCAGGGTCAAGTCCTACGAGCAGTACTTC. Its translation is CASSFPGRVKSYEQYF. This chain connects TRBV7-8 to TRBJ2-7; maybe TRBD1 (5 bases). Per the germline V gene, CDR1 is SGHVS and CDR2 is FQNEAQ. The CDR3 is 16 residues long. The V end lost 3 bases, the J end lost 1 base, and 16 bases lay between the germline ends. The full variable domain, completed using reference TRBV7-8 and TRBJ2-7, is GAGVSQSPRYKVAKRGQDVALRCDPISGHVSLFWYQQALGQGPEFLTYFQNEAQLDKSGLPSDRFFAERPEGSVSTLKIQRTQQEDSAVYLCASSFPGRVKSYEQYFGPGTRLTVT.

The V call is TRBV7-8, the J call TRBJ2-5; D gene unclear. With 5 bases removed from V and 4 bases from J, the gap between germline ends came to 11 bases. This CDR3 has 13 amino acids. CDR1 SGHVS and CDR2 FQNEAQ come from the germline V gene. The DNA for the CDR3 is TGTGCCAGCAGCCCCTTTACCGGAGAGACCCAGTACTTC. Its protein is CASSPFTGETQYF.

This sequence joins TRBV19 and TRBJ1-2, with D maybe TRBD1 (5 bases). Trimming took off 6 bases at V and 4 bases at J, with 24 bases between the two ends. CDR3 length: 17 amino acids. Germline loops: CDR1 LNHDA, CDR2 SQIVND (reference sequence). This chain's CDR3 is CASRTNTGARGSYGYTF. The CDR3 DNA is TGTGCCAGTAGAACAAATACCGGGGCCAGAGGGAGCTATGGCTACACCTTC.

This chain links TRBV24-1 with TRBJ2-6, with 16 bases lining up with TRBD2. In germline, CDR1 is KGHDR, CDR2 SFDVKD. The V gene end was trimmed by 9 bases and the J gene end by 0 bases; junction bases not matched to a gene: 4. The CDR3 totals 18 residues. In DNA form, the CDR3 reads TGTGCCACCCAAGGGACTAGCGGGAGGGACTCTGGGGCCAACGTCCTGACTTTC. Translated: CATQGTSGRDSGANVLTF.

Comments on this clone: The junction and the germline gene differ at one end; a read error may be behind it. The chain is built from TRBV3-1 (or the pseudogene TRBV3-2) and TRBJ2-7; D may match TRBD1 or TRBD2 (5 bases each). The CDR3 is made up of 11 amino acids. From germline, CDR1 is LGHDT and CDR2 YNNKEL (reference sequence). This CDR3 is CASSQAGLYRF. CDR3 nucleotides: TGTGCCAGCAGCCAAGCGGGGCTCTATCGCTTC.

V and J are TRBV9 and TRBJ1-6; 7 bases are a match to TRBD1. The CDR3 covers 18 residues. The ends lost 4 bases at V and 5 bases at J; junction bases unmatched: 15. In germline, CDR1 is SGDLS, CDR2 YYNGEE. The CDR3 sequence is CASSHPGTARDDNSPLHF. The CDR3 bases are TGTGCCAGCAGCCACCCCGGGACAGCCAGAGACGATAATTCACCCCTCCACTTT.

The CDR3: CASSPRETNEQFF. In DNA, the CDR3 is TGTGCCAGCAGCCCTCGGGAGACCAATGAGCAGTTCTTC. V and J are TRBV3-1 (or the pseudogene TRBV3-2) and TRBJ2-1, with D perhaps TRBD2 (6 bases). V was shortened by 4 bases and J by 6 bases, with 10 bases between the two germline ends. The CDR3 loop spans 13 amino acids. The germline gives CDR1 LGHDT, CDR2 YNNKEL (reference sequence).

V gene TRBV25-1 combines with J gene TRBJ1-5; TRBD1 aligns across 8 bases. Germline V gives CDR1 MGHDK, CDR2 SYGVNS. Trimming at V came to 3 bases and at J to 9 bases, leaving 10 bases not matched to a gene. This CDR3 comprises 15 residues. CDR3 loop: CASSEAGGAGRPQHF. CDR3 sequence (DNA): TGTGCCAGCAGTGAGGCAGGGGGCGCGGGGAGGCCCCAGCATTTT.

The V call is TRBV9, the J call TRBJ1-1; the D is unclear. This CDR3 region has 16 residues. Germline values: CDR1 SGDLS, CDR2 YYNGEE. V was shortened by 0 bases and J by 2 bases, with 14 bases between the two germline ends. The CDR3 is CASSVDPLGRNTEAFF. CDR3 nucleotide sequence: TGTGCCAGCAGCGTAGATCCGCTAGGCCGAAACACTGAAGCTTTCTTT.

For the CDR3, the DNA is TGTGCTAGTGCCCAGACAGGCAATCAGCCCCAGCATTTT. Residues: CASAQTGNQPQHF. The chain employs TRBV12-5 and TRBJ1-5; D possibly corresponds to TRBD1 (5 bases). Germline lookup yields CDR1 LGHNT and CDR2 FRNRAP. V shed 7 bases and J shed 2 bases, with 9 bases lying between them. There are 13 residues in the CDR3.

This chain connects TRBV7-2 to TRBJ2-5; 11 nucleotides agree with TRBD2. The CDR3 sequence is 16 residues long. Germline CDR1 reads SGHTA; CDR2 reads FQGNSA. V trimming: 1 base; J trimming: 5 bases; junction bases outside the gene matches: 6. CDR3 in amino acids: CASSLGLAGGSETQYF. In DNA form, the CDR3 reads TGTGCCAGCAGCTTAGGGTTAGCGGGGGGGAGTGAGACCCAGTACTTC.

CDR3 sequence: CATSREGLDVQFF. The CDR3 bases are TGTGCCACCAGCAGAGAGGGCCTGGATGTACAGTTCTTC. The gene calls are TRBV15 and TRBJ2-1; unclear D gene. Trimming cost V 0 bases and J 13 bases, with 13 bases left between them. The CDR3 is 13 amino acids. Germline V gene lookup returns CDR1 LNHNV and CDR2 YYDKDF (reference sequence).

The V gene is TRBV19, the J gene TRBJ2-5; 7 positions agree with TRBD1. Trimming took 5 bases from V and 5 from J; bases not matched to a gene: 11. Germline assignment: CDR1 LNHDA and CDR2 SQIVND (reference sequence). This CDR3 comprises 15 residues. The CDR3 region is CASSPFRGSGETQYF. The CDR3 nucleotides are TGTGCCAGTAGTCCCTTCAGGGGGTCTGGGGAGACCCAGTACTTC. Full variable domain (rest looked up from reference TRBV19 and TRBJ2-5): DGGITQSPKYLFRKEGQNVTLSCEQNLNHDAMYWYRQDPGQGLRLIYYSQIVNDFQKGDIAEGYSVSREKKESFPLTVTSAQKNPTAFYLCASSPFRGSGETQYFGPGTRLLVL.

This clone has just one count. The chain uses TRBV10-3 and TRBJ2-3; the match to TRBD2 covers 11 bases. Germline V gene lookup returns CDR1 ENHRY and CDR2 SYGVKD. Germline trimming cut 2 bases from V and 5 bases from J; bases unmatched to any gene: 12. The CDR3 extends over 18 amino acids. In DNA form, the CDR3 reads TGTGCCATCAGTGAGCCAGAAGGACTAGCGGGTAGGGAAGATACGCAGTATTTT. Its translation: CAISEPEGLAGREDTQYF.

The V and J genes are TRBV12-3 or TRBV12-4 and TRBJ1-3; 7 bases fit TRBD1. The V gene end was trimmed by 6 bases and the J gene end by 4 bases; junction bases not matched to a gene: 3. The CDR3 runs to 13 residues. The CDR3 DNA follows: TGTGCCAGCAGCCTGACAGGGGGAAACACCATATATTTT. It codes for CASSLTGGNTIYF.

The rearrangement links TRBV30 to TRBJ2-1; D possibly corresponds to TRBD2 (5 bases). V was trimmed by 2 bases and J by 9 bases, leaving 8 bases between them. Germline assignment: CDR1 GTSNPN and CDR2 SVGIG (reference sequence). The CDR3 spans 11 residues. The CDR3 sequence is CAWSNGGEQFF. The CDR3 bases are TGTGCCTGGAGTAACGGAGGTGAGCAGTTCTTC.

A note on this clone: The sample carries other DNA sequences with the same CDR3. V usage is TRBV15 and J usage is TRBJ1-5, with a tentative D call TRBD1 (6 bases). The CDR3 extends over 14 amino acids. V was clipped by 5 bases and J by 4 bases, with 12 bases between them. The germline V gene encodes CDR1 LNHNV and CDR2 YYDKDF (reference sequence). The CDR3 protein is CATSGGAGNQPQHF. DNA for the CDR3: TGTGCCACCAGCGGGGGGGCAGGGAATCAGCCCCAGCATTTT.

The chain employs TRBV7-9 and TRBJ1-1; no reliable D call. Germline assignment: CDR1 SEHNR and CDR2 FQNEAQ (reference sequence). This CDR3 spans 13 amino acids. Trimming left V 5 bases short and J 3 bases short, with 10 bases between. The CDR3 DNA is TGTGCCAGCAGCCACGGTGGAGACACTGAAGCTTTCTTT. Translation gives CASSHGGDTEAFF.

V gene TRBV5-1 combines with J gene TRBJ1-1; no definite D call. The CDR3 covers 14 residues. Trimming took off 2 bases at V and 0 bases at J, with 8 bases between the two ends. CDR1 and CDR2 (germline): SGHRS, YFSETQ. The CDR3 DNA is TGCGCCAGCAGCTTTTCTGGTTTGAACACTGAAGCTTTCTTT. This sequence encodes CASSFSGLNTEAFF.

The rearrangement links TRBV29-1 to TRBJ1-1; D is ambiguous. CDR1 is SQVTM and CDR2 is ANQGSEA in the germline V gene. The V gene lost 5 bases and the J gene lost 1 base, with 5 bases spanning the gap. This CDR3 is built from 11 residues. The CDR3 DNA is TGCAGCGTTACTCAGAACACTGAAGCTTTCTTT. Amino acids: CSVTQNTEAFF.

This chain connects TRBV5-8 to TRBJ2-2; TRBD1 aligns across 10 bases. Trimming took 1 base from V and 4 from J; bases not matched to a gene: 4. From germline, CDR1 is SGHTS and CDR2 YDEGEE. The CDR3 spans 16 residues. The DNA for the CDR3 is TGTGCCAGCAGCTTGACCGGGACAGGGGTCACCGGGGAGCTGTTTTTT. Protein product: CASSLTGTGVTGELFF.

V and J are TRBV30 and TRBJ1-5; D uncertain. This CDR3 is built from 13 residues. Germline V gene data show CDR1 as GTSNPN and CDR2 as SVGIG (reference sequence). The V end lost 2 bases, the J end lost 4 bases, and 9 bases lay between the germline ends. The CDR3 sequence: CAWSTRSNQPQHF. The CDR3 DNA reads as TGTGCCTGGAGTACCAGGAGTAATCAGCCCCAGCATTTT.

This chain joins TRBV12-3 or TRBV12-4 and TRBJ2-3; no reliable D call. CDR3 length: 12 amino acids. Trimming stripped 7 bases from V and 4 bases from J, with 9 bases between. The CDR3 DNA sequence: TGTGCCAGCAAGGCGAGCCCAGATACGCAGTATTTT. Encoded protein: CASKASPDTQYF.

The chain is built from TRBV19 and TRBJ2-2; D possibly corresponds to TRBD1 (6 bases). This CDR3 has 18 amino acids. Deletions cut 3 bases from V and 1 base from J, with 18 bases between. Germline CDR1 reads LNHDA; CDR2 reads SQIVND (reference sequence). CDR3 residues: CASSMESRGRGNTGELFF. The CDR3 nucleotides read TGTGCCAGTAGTATGGAATCAAGGGGCAGGGGGAACACCGGGGAGCTGTTTTTT. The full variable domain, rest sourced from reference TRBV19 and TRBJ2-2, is DGGITQSPKYLFRKEGQNVTLSCEQNLNHDAMYWYRQDPGQGLRLIYYSQIVNDFQKGDIAEGYSVSREKKESFPLTVTSAQKNPTAFYLCASSMESRGRGNTGELFFGEGSRLTVL.

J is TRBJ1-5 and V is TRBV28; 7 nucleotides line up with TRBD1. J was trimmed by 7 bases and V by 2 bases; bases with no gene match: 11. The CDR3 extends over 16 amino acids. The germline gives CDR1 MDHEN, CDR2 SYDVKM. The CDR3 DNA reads TGTGCCAGCAGTTTACAGGGTTGGACAGGTGAACAGCCCCAGCATTTT. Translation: CASSLQGWTGEQPQHF.